One sample yielded the 19 T cell receptor beta chains listed below, sequenced in a study of cytomegalovirus exposure and HLA in healthy donors (dated by TCRdb to 2016 to 2017). The method behind the library was the immunoSEQ multiplex PCR assay. The multiplex PCR relied on a mix of 60 forward primers for TCR Vbeta segments and 13 reverse primers for TCR Jbeta segments. TCRdb carries this immuneACCESS record with in-frame sequences only. Its versions omit some clonotypes, under half of them owing to an unresolved V gene in the studies checked, with the rest unexplained. The sample data list 150,000 to 200,000 clones, and roughly 79% of these were observed just once. The ten largest clones add up to 1% of the sample. Material for sequencing was PBMCs. These receptors were obtained from a woman aged 40 to 49 in good health and CMV-seronegative.

The chain uses TRBV7-9 and TRBJ2-5; 9 bases align to TRBD2. The CDR3 consists of 16 residues. V shed 5 bases and J 3 bases; nucleotides not matched to a gene: 10. Germline CDR1 SEHNR, CDR2 FQNEAQ (reference sequence). CDR3 in amino acids: CASSPLGLAGKETQYF. CDR3 bases: TGTGCCAGCAGCCCCCTTGGGCTAGCGGGAAAAGAGACCCAGTACTTC.

The V call is TRBV9, the J call TRBJ2-7; 7 bases match TRBD2. The ends lost 5 bases at V and 0 bases at J; junction bases unmatched: 8. Germline CDR1 and CDR2: SGDLS and YYNGEE. The CDR3 is 15 residues long. The CDR3 nucleotides are TGTGCCAGCAGTCTCGGACTAGTAGGCTCCTACGAGCAGTACTTC. Protein sequence: CASSLGLVGSYEQYF.

This clone turned up a few times. The chain uses TRBV5-1 and TRBJ2-5; D remains unclear. This CDR3 is built from 14 residues. V lost 0 bases, J lost 3 bases, and 9 bases lay in between. The germline gives CDR1 SGHRS, CDR2 YFSETQ. CDR3 protein: CASSLDGSEETQYF. As DNA, the CDR3 is TGCGCCAGCAGCTTGGACGGGTCCGAAGAGACCCAGTACTTC.

This clone was observed once. This sequence joins TRBV28 and TRBJ1-5; TRBD1 is a possible D gene (5 bases). The CDR3 is 13 residues long. The ends were cut back, 10 bases at V and 4 bases at J, with 14 bases in the middle. CDR1 MDHEN and CDR2 SYDVKM come from the germline V gene. The CDR3 is CATLWEGNQPQHF. The CDR3 DNA follows: TGTGCCACCCTATGGGAGGGGAATCAGCCCCAGCATTTT.

This chain joins TRBV30 and TRBJ1-6; D not certain. The length of the CDR3 is 15 residues. The germline V gene has CDR1 GTSNPN and CDR2 SVGIG (reference sequence). The ends were cut back, 3 bases at V and 12 bases at J, with 21 bases in the middle. CDR3 amino acids: CAWSSARSLGGPLHF. The CDR3 DNA reads TGTGCCTGGAGCTCCGCCCGGTCGTTGGGAGGACCCCTCCACTTT.

The chain couples TRBV18 to TRBJ2-5; 10 nucleotides line up with TRBD1. V was clipped by 1 base and J by 5 bases; unmatched bases: 7. The germline V gene encodes CDR1 KGHSH and CDR2 LQKENI. CDR3 length: 16 residues. The CDR3 loop reads CASSPLQTGGLETQYF. CDR3 coding DNA: TGTGCCAGCTCACCACTCCAGACAGGGGGCCTGGAGACCCAGTACTTC.

V and J are TRBV5-1 and TRBJ2-1; the D gene is possibly TRBD2 (6 bases). Trimming pared 4 bases from V and 9 bases from J, leaving 17 bases between. The CDR3 runs to 14 residues. Germline V gene sequence: CDR1 SGHRS, CDR2 YFSETQ. The CDR3 nucleotides are TGCGCCAGCAGCGGGCAGGCTAGCGACGGTGAGCAGTTCTTC. It translates to CASSGQASDGEQFF.

The V call is TRBV27, the J call TRBJ2-7; a possible D gene is TRBD2 (5 bases). Germline V gene sequence: CDR1 MNHEY, CDR2 SMNVEV (reference sequence). CDR3 length equals 13 residues. The V gene lost 3 bases and the J gene lost 4 bases, with 10 bases spanning the gap. The CDR3 spells CASSLTREYEQYF. CDR3 sequence (DNA): TGTGCCAGCAGTTTGACGAGGGAGTACGAGCAGTACTTC.

The rearrangement uses TRBV30 and TRBJ2-3; 8 bases match TRBD1. V lost 0 bases to trimming and J lost 6 bases; unmatched junction nucleotides: 5. This CDR3 contains 14 residues. Germline CDR1 reads GTSNPN; CDR2 reads SVGIG (reference sequence). CDR3 sequence (DNA): TGTGCCTGGAGTGTACTCAGGGGGCGGGATACGCAGTATTTT. It translates to CAWSVLRGRDTQYF.

The J gene is TRBJ2-2, the V gene TRBV5-1, with 11 bases matching TRBD2. Germline trimming cut 4 bases from V and 4 bases from J; bases unmatched to any gene: 6. The CDR3 has 16 amino acids. In germline, CDR1 is SGHRS, CDR2 YFSETQ. CDR3 bases: TGCGCCAGCAGCCCACTAGCGGGAGTGAGCACCGGGGAGCTGTTTTTT. Translation: CASSPLAGVSTGELFF.

This clone has a handful of counts. The V call is TRBV6-5, the J call TRBJ2-2, with no clear D. This CDR3 region has 12 residues. Germline CDR1 is MNHEY and CDR2 is SVGAGI. Trimming stripped 3 bases from V and 7 bases from J, with 6 bases between. CDR3 loop: CASSYSGGELFF. The CDR3 DNA reads as TGTGCCAGCAGTTATTCGGGCGGGGAGCTGTTTTTT.

This sequence joins TRBV19 and TRBJ2-7, with D uncertain. V was clipped by 10 bases and J by 4 bases, with 11 bases between them. Per the germline V gene, CDR1 is LNHDA and CDR2 is SQIVND (reference sequence). CDR3 length equals 11 residues. CDR3 loop: CATRTGYEQYF. CDR3 coding DNA: TGTGCCACTAGGACGGGTTACGAGCAGTACTTC.

The rearrangement links TRBV28 to TRBJ2-5; tentatively, D is TRBD2 (6 bases). The CDR3 is 19 residues long. V was pared by 5 bases and J by 4 bases, with 29 bases between. Germline V gene data show CDR1 as MDHEN and CDR2 as SYDVKM. DNA for the CDR3: TGTGCCAGCAGTCCGGGACCGGGACCGCGATCGGGACTTGGAGAGACCCAGTACTTC. Translated, it gives CASSPGPGPRSGLGETQYF.

The chain carries TRBV5-1 and TRBJ2-5; 8 nucleotides agree with TRBD2. Trimming removed 3 bases from V and 2 bases from J; junction bases left unmatched: 6. The CDR3 is made up of 15 amino acids. CDR1 and CDR2 (germline): SGHRS, YFSETQ. CDR3 bases: TGCGCCAGCAGCTGGCAGACTAGCGAACAAGAGACCCAGTACTTC. It is translated as CASSWQTSEQETQYF.

The CDR3 loop is CASSVATSGRAGGELFF. The CDR3 region has the DNA TGTGCCAGCAGCGTAGCAACTAGCGGGAGGGCCGGCGGGGAGCTGTTTTTT. The chain uses TRBV9 and TRBJ2-2; 13 bases are shared with TRBD2. CDR1 and CDR2 from the germline V gene are SGDLS and YYNGEE. The CDR3 consists of 17 residues. The junction had 6 bases not matched to a gene; V was cut back by 0 bases and J by 7 bases.

This chain links TRBV5-1 with TRBJ2-5; 7 nucleotides align to TRBD1. With 4 bases clipped from V and 5 bases from J, the junction kept 11 bases outside the gene matches. The V gene's germline CDR1 is SGHRS and CDR2 YFSETQ. The CDR3 covers 15 residues. The CDR3 region is CASSLGTEGFETQYF. Here the CDR3 DNA reads TGCGCCAGCAGCCTCGGGACAGAAGGTTTTGAGACCCAGTACTTC.

The V and J genes are TRBV11-2 and TRBJ2-7; the D gene is possibly TRBD1 (5 bases). This CDR3 region has 14 residues. Trimming pared 6 bases from V and 0 bases from J, leaving 12 bases between. Germline loops: CDR1 SGHAT, CDR2 FQNNGV. CDR3 sequence (DNA): TGTGCCAGCAGTTTACAGGTCAGCTCCTACGAGCAGTACTTC. Translation gives CASSLQVSSYEQYF.

The chain combines TRBV29-1 with TRBJ2-5; TRBD1 matches 8 bases. Germline CDR1 and CDR2: SQVTM and ANQGSEA. V trimming: 4 bases; J trimming: 3 bases; junction bases outside the gene matches: 7. This CDR3 is built from 14 residues. The CDR3 sequence is CSVAGKTGEETQYF. DNA of the CDR3: TGCAGCGTTGCAGGGAAGACAGGGGAAGAGACCCAGTACTTC.

V and J are TRBV30 and TRBJ2-1; possibly TRBD2 for D (6 bases). V was shortened by 0 bases and J by 8 bases, with 11 bases between the two germline ends. Germline V gene lookup returns CDR1 GTSNPN and CDR2 SVGIG (reference sequence). This CDR3 is 13 amino acids long. Here the CDR3 reads CAWSVQQRDEQFF. CDR3 nucleotides: TGTGCCTGGAGTGTACAGCAGCGGGATGAGCAGTTCTTC.